The 23 T cell receptor beta chains presented below share a single source sample, sequenced in a study of blood T cell repertoires in COVID-19. Assay used: immunoSEQ multiplex PCR; TCRdb lists only in-frame clones, some missing. Seen here are some 200,000 clones, 60% to 80% observed once, and the top ten hold less than 30%. Sequencing was done on a sample of peripheral blood. Receptors were obtained from a woman aged 70-85 years with acute or convalescent COVID-19.

The genes are TRBV2 and TRBJ1-2; D might be TRBD1 (5 bases). V was shortened by 4 bases and J by 7 bases, with 16 bases between the two germline ends. From germline, CDR1 is SNHLY and CDR2 FYNNEI. The CDR3 consists of 14 residues. The DNA of the CDR3 is TGTGCCAGCAGTGTAGGGCAGGGAACGGGTGGCTACACCTTC. It encodes CASSVGQGTGGYTF.

This clone came up a few times. This chain connects TRBV6-5 to TRBJ2-7, with TRBD1 as a possible D gene (5 bases). The CDR3 is made up of 13 amino acids. V lost 6 bases and J lost 0, with 9 bases in between. Germline V CDR1 and CDR2: MNHEY, SVGAGI. This chain's CDR3 is CASRSDISYEQYF. The CDR3 DNA reads as TGTGCCAGCAGATCGGACATCTCCTACGAGCAGTACTTC.

Comments on this clone: This sample includes further DNA sequences coding for the same CDR3. The chain carries TRBV20-1 and TRBJ1-2; D ambiguous. Germline CDR1 reads DFQATT; CDR2 reads SNEGSKA (reference sequence). The CDR3 runs to 11 residues. The V gene lost 3 bases and the J gene lost 4 bases, with 6 bases spanning the gap. CDR3 nucleotide sequence: TGCAGTGCTAGTAGCGGCTATGGCTACACCTTC. Amino acid sequence: CSASSGYGYTF.

The V and J genes are TRBV6-6 and TRBJ1-2, with D perhaps matching TRBD1 (5 bases). Trimming stripped 5 bases from V and 3 bases from J, with 16 bases between. The CDR3 loop spans 15 amino acids. Germline V gives CDR1 MNHNY, CDR2 SVGAGI (reference sequence). Written as DNA, the CDR3 is TGTGCCAGCAGTGGATTAATGACAGCAGACTATGGCTACACCTTC. Translation: CASSGLMTADYGYTF.

This clone appeared a few times. The V gene is TRBV2, the J gene TRBJ1-6; D might be TRBD1 (5 bases). Germline V gene sequence: CDR1 SNHLY, CDR2 FYNNEI. Trimming shortened V by 10 bases and J by 5 bases, and 15 bases separated the two germline ends. The CDR3 runs 14 residues. The CDR3 spells CANKQGMNNSPLHF. CDR3 in DNA: TGTGCCAACAAGCAGGGAATGAATAATTCACCCCTCCACTTT.

Only one count was recorded for this clone. This chain's CDR3 is CASSSTSGLGGYEQYF. CDR3 bases: TGTGCCAGTAGTAGCACTAGCGGGTTGGGAGGCTACGAGCAGTACTTC. The V and J genes are TRBV19 and TRBJ2-7, with 9 positions matching TRBD2. Germline V gene data show CDR1 as LNHDA and CDR2 as SQIVND (reference sequence). V shed 4 bases, J shed 3 bases, and the junction held 10 bases outside the gene matches. This CDR3 region has 16 residues.

The chain is built from TRBV19 and TRBJ1-5; D remains ambiguous. This CDR3 region has 15 residues. Trimming took 6 bases from V and 1 from J, leaving 13 bases between them. The V gene's germline CDR1 is LNHDA and CDR2 SQIVND (reference sequence). CDR3 bases: TGTGCCAGTAGCCCCGGTCGGAGGAGCAATCAGCCCCAGCATTTT. Its translation: CASSPGRRSNQPQHF.

The chain carries TRBV7-2 and TRBJ2-7; 10 nucleotides align to TRBD1. The junction had 6 bases not matched to a gene; V was cut back by 5 bases and J by 2 bases. This CDR3 contains 15 residues. The germline V gene has CDR1 SGHTA and CDR2 FQGNSA. The CDR3 reads CASSPWTGGTYEQYF. The CDR3 nucleotides are TGTGCCAGCAGCCCCTGGACAGGGGGGACCTACGAGCAGTACTTC.

The chain recombines TRBV3-1 (or the pseudogene TRBV3-2) with TRBJ1-4; no definite D call. V was cut by 4 bases and J by 4 bases, with 7 bases left in between. The CDR3 runs 13 residues. Germline values: CDR1 LGHDT, CDR2 YNNKEL (reference sequence). The CDR3 sequence: CASSPRDNEKLFF. For the CDR3, the DNA is TGTGCCAGCAGCCCCCGGGATAATGAAAAACTGTTTTTT.

This clone was recorded only once. CDR3 nucleotide sequence: TGTGCCAGTAGTATCAGAGCAGGGGTTAAGCACAATGAGCAGTTCTTC. It encodes CASSIRAGVKHNEQFF. The J gene is TRBJ2-1, the V gene TRBV19, with a possible D match to TRBD1 (6 bases). Trimming took off 3 bases at V and 5 bases at J, with 17 bases between the two ends. Per the germline V gene, CDR1 is LNHDA and CDR2 is SQIVND (reference sequence). This CDR3 region has 16 residues.

Only a few counts were recorded for this clone. This rearrangement joins TRBV5-5 to TRBJ1-6, with D maybe TRBD1 (6 bases). Germline CDR1 and CDR2: SGHKS and YYEKEE (reference sequence). The CDR3 consists of 16 residues. V was pared by 2 bases and J by 4 bases, with 13 bases between. CDR3 in amino acids: CASSFRDTAYNSPLHF. The CDR3, as DNA: TGTGCCAGCAGCTTTCGGGACACTGCATATAATTCACCCCTCCACTTT.

This chain uses TRBV5-4 with TRBJ2-1; the match to TRBD1 covers 9 bases. The trim removed 5 bases at V and 4 bases at J, leaving 7 bases unmatched. Germline CDR1 is SGHNT and CDR2 is YYREEE (reference sequence). This CDR3 contains 15 residues. The CDR3 is CASSSGTGIYNEQFF. CDR3 DNA sequence: TGTGCCAGCAGTTCCGGGACAGGGATTTACAATGAGCAGTTCTTC.

The rearrangement joins TRBV19 to TRBJ2-3, with a weak D call TRBD2 (6 bases). This CDR3 spans 16 amino acids. From germline, CDR1 is LNHDA and CDR2 SQIVND (reference sequence). Trimming stripped 7 bases from V and 5 bases from J, with 22 bases between. The DNA for the CDR3 is TGTGCCAGTACCAATTGGGCGGGAACGCCGGGAGATACGCAGTATTTT. Translated: CASTNWAGTPGDTQYF.

This clone was seen more than once but under ten times. The chain joins TRBV29-1 to TRBJ1-2; 10 nucleotides align to TRBD1. The germline CDR1 and CDR2 sequences are SQVTM and ANQGSEA. The J segment lost 4 bases and the V segment lost 4 bases, leaving 12 bases of the junction unmatched. The CDR3 loop spans 16 amino acids. The chain's CDR3 is CSVVKTGGGLGYGYTF. The CDR3 DNA reads TGCAGCGTTGTGAAGACAGGGGGCGGATTGGGCTATGGCTACACCTTC.

The chain carries TRBV5-1 and TRBJ2-2, with 8 positions matching TRBD2. The trim removed 7 bases at V and 6 bases at J, leaving 11 bases unmatched. Germline CDR1 is SGHRS and CDR2 is YFSETQ. This CDR3 contains 15 residues. The CDR3 spells CASLFQAGVAGELFF. DNA of the CDR3: TGCGCCAGCCTCTTCCAAGCGGGAGTCGCCGGGGAGCTGTTTTTT. Using reference TRBV5-1 and TRBJ2-2 for the parts outside the CDR3, the full variable domain is KAGVTQTPRYLIKTRGQQVTLSCSPISGHRSVSWYQQTPGQGLQFLFEYFSETQRNKGNFPGRFSGRQFSNSRSEMNVSTLELGDSALYLCASLFQAGVAGELFFGEGSRLTVL.

This chain connects TRBV9 to TRBJ1-4, with D uncertain. V was pared by 0 bases and J by 4 bases, with 7 bases between. The CDR3 has 14 residues. From germline, CDR1 is SGDLS and CDR2 YYNGEE. The CDR3 region is CASSVGPSNEKLFF. The CDR3, as DNA: TGTGCCAGCAGCGTAGGTCCCAGTAATGAAAAACTGTTTTTT.

By sample fraction, this clone is large. The rearrangement uses TRBV11-3 and TRBJ2-4; D is possibly TRBD2 (6 bases). This CDR3 has 16 residues. Germline V gives CDR1 SGHNT, CDR2 YENEEA. Between the trimmed V and J ends, which lost 1 base and 3 bases, there was a span of 13 bases. This CDR3 is CASSLGSRGGKNIQYF. DNA of the CDR3: TGTGCCAGCAGCTTAGGTTCTCGGGGAGGCAAAAACATTCAGTACTTC.

J is TRBJ2-2 and V is TRBV19, with TRBD1 matching over 9 bases. CDR3 length: 15 amino acids. The V and J ends lost 5 bases and 5 bases, in that order; junction bases with no gene match: 6. CDR1 and CDR2 from the germline V gene are LNHDA and SQIVND (reference sequence). CDR3 loop: CASSSGTGLTGELFF. In DNA form, the CDR3 reads TGTGCCAGTAGTTCCGGGACAGGGCTTACCGGGGAGCTGTTTTTT.

The chain recombines TRBV6-4 with TRBJ2-2; 7 bases agree with TRBD1. This CDR3 has 14 amino acids. V gave up 5 bases and J gave up 5 bases; unmatched junction bases: 5. CDR1 is MRHNA, CDR2 SNTAGT, per germline. The CDR3 loop is CASSWTGGTGELFF. Written as DNA, the CDR3 is TGTGCCAGCAGTTGGACAGGAGGAACCGGGGAGCTGTTTTTT.

The genes are TRBV7-3 and TRBJ2-5, with D perhaps matching TRBD1 (6 bases). V lost 1 base, J lost 7 bases, and 10 bases lay in between. Germline V gene sequence: CDR1 SGHTA, CDR2 FQGTGA. The CDR3 has 13 residues. The DNA for the CDR3 is TGTGCCAGCAGCTTAAATATAGGGGGGACCCAGTACTTC. Its translation: CASSLNIGGTQYF.

The J gene is TRBJ2-3, the V gene TRBV5-1, with D possibly matching TRBD2 (6 bases). The V end lost 3 bases, the J end lost 2 bases, and 16 bases lay between the germline ends. Germline CDR1 SGHRS, CDR2 YFSETQ. The CDR3 covers 16 residues. In nucleotides, the CDR3 is TGCGCCAGCAGCTCCGGGGCCAGCGGGTTCACAGATACGCAGTATTTT. Its protein product is CASSSGASGFTDTQYF. Drawing the rest from reference TRBV5-1 and TRBJ2-3, the complete variable domain is KAGVTQTPRYLIKTRGQQVTLSCSPISGHRSVSWYQQTPGQGLQFLFEYFSETQRNKGNFPGRFSGRQFSNSRSEMNVSTLELGDSALYLCASSSGASGFTDTQYFGPGTRLTVL.

The rearrangement links TRBV20-1 to TRBJ1-5, with TRBD1 as a possible D gene (6 bases). CDR3 length: 17 residues. V was pared by 3 bases and J by 4 bases, with 22 bases between. Per germline, CDR1 DFQATT and CDR2 SNEGSKA (reference sequence). CDR3 loop: CSASVFDRSFGNQPQHF. CDR3 nucleotide sequence: TGCAGTGCTAGTGTTTTTGACAGGAGTTTTGGGAATCAGCCCCAGCATTTT.

The J gene is TRBJ2-3, the V gene TRBV5-1; D perhaps matches TRBD2 (7 bases). The CDR3 is 15 residues long. From germline, CDR1 is SGHRS and CDR2 YFSETQ. Trimming shortened V by 1 base and J by 2 bases, and 11 bases separated the two germline ends. This CDR3 reads CASSLQGTNTDTQYF. The CDR3 DNA is TGCGCCAGCAGCTTGCAGGGGACTAACACAGATACGCAGTATTTT.